These 29 T cell receptor beta chains came from one sample sequenced in a study of cytomegalovirus exposure and HLA in healthy donors. The study ran its PCR with 60 Vbeta and 13 Jbeta primers. Profiling relied on immunoSEQ multiplex PCR, and the TCRdb table lists in-frame clones only, not all of them. The table has around 99,000 clones, 81% seen once; the top ten hold 2.2%. Material: PBMCs. The receptor set was obtained from a woman in her twenties or thirties in good health and CMV-seronegative.

The chain has TRBV4-1 and TRBJ2-5, with D perhaps matching TRBD1 (7 bases). Germline-derived CDR1 and CDR2 are MGHRA and YSYEKL. CDR3 length: 15 residues. The ends were cut back, 1 base at V and 5 bases at J, with 14 bases in the middle. The CDR3 nucleotides are TGCGCCAGCAGCCAAGTGCGGGACAGTTGGGAGACCCAGTACTTC. Its protein is CASSQVRDSWETQYF.

This clone was seen only once. The chain employs TRBV19 and TRBJ2-1, with D possibly TRBD2 on 5 matching bases. The CDR3 spans 13 residues. Trimming stripped 4 bases from V and 7 bases from J, with 11 bases between. Per the germline V gene, CDR1 is LNHDA and CDR2 is SQIVND (reference sequence). As DNA, the CDR3 is TGTGCCAGTAGTAGGGCCTCGGGGAATGAGCAGTTCTTC. Protein: CASSRASGNEQFF.

This clone was found a few times. V gene TRBV4-1 combines with J gene TRBJ1-2, with 7 bases that match TRBD1. The CDR3 extends over 12 amino acids. J was trimmed by 4 bases and V by 10 bases; bases with no gene match: 6. Germline V gene lookup returns CDR1 MGHRA and CDR2 YSYEKL. CDR3 nucleotide sequence: TGCGCCACGAAGGGGGCATTCTATGGCTACACCTTC. Protein product: CATKGAFYGYTF.

V usage is TRBV9 and J usage is TRBJ2-7, with D maybe TRBD2 (5 bases). The CDR3 has 14 residues. With 0 bases removed from V and 2 bases from J, the gap between germline ends came to 9 bases. The germline gives CDR1 SGDLS, CDR2 YYNGEE. The CDR3 is CASSVVGETYEQYF. DNA of the CDR3: TGTGCCAGCAGCGTAGTGGGAGAGACCTACGAGCAGTACTTC.

The rearrangement uses TRBV5-6 and TRBJ2-6; no reliable D call. CDR3 size: 15 residues. Looked up from germline, CDR1 is SGHDT and CDR2 is YYEEEE. V was cut by 3 bases and J by 4 bases, with 11 bases left in between. CDR3 in DNA: TGTGCCAGCAGCTCCCCTGGGCCCGGGGCCAACGTCCTGACTTTC. Residues: CASSSPGPGANVLTF.

The chain couples TRBV9 to TRBJ1-1, with TRBD1 matching 10 bases. CDR1 is SGDLS and CDR2 is YYNGEE in the germline V gene. The CDR3 sequence is 14 residues long. Trimming at V came to 3 bases and at J to 10 bases, leaving 9 bases not matched to a gene. In DNA form, the CDR3 reads TGTGCCAGCAGCGCCGCCGGGACAGGGGCCCGAGCTTTCTTT. Encoded protein: CASSAAGTGARAFF.

The chain recombines TRBV6-1 with TRBJ2-7, with 9 bases lining up with TRBD1. The CDR3 runs to 11 residues. The germline gives CDR1 MNHNS, CDR2 SASEGT. V shed 8 bases, J shed 6 bases, and the junction held 2 bases outside the gene matches. Here the CDR3 reads CASGTGPEQYF. The DNA for the CDR3 is TGTGCCAGCGGGACAGGGCCCGAGCAGTACTTC.

The rearrangement joins TRBV5-8 to TRBJ2-3, with a tentative D call TRBD1 (5 bases). The germline V and J ends were trimmed by 0 bases and 1 base, with 12 bases remaining between them. CDR3 length equals 16 residues. The germline gives CDR1 SGHTS, CDR2 YDEGEE. As DNA, the CDR3 is TGTGCCAGCAGCTTGGGGGTAGTAGGGGGCACAGATACGCAGTATTTT. Amino acids: CASSLGVVGGTDTQYF.

This chain links TRBV5-6 with TRBJ1-3; D may be TRBD1 (5 bases). CDR1 is SGHDT and CDR2 is YYEEEE in the germline V gene. V was shortened by 5 bases and J by 0 bases, with 12 bases between the two germline ends. The CDR3 contains 15 residues. The chain's CDR3 is CASSPKTASGNTIYF. The CDR3 nucleotides are TGTGCCAGCAGTCCCAAGACAGCCTCTGGAAACACCATATATTTT.

V gene TRBV7-9 combines with J gene TRBJ1-1; perhaps TRBD1 as D (6 bases). Deletions cut 6 bases from V and 10 bases from J, with 18 bases between. Germline CDR1 and CDR2: SEHNR and FQNEAQ (reference sequence). The CDR3 runs to 13 residues. DNA of the CDR3: TGTGCCAGCAGACAAGGTGCAGGGGCGCTAGCTTTCTTT. Its protein is CASRQGAGALAFF.

This chain connects TRBV28 to TRBJ2-3; D perhaps matches TRBD2 (5 bases). Deletions cut 7 bases from V and 0 bases from J, with 14 bases between. Per germline, CDR1 MDHEN and CDR2 SYDVKM. This CDR3 has 15 residues. CDR3 loop: CASIEGGRSTDTQYF. In DNA form, the CDR3 reads TGTGCCAGCATCGAAGGAGGCAGGAGCACAGATACGCAGTATTTT.

The V gene is TRBV6-5, the J gene TRBJ2-2; D call uncertain. The CDR3 sequence is 13 residues long. V lost 2 bases, J lost 6 bases, and 7 bases lay in between. CDR1 MNHEY and CDR2 SVGAGI come from the germline V gene. In DNA, the CDR3 is TGTGCCAGCAGTTACAGCAAGTCCGGGGAGCTGTTTTTT. This codes for CASSYSKSGELFF.

For the CDR3, the DNA is TGTGCCAGCTCGCGGAGCGGGTACACCGGGGAGCTGTTTTTT. Encoded protein: CASSRSGYTGELFF. The V and J genes are TRBV6-4 and TRBJ2-2; D perhaps matches TRBD2 (6 bases). V lost 8 bases to trimming and J lost 3 bases, with 13 bases between them. The V gene's germline CDR1 is MRHNA and CDR2 SNTAGT. The CDR3 covers 14 residues.

The chain couples TRBV9 to TRBJ2-7; TRBD2 might be the D (6 bases). Trimming removed 0 bases from V and 6 bases from J, with 7 bases in between. Germline CDR1 is SGDLS and CDR2 is YYNGEE. This CDR3 has 12 amino acids. Written as DNA, the CDR3 is TGTGCCAGCAGCGTAGTGGGAGGCGAGCAGTACTTC. Its protein is CASSVVGGEQYF.

The J gene is TRBJ2-7, the V gene TRBV2; D perhaps matches TRBD1 (5 bases). The CDR3 sequence is 13 residues long. Germline V lookup: CDR1 SNHLY, CDR2 FYNNEI. Between the trimmed V and J ends, which lost 4 bases and 3 bases, there was a span of 10 bases. The CDR3 reads CASSGWGVYEQYF. The DNA for the CDR3 is TGTGCCAGCAGTGGTTGGGGCGTCTACGAGCAGTACTTC.

The chain couples TRBV27 to TRBJ2-7; D remains unclear. CDR1 MNHEY and CDR2 SMNVEV come from the germline V gene (reference sequence). Deletions cut 0 bases from V and 3 bases from J, with 12 bases between. This CDR3 has 15 residues. The chain's CDR3 is CASSLSTFVGYEQYF. In DNA, the CDR3 is TGTGCCAGCAGTTTATCGACATTTGTCGGCTACGAGCAGTACTTC.

This rearrangement joins TRBV5-1 to TRBJ1-2; 7 positions agree with TRBD1. V lost 4 bases and J lost 6; bases outside the gene matches: 9. Germline-derived CDR1 and CDR2 are SGHRS and YFSETQ. The CDR3 has 14 amino acids. CDR3 nucleotide sequence: TGCGCCAGCAGCCAGTCCGACAGGGCCCATGGCTACACCTTC. Translation: CASSQSDRAHGYTF.

The chain joins TRBV29-1 to TRBJ2-1; a possible D gene is TRBD2 (9 bases). Germline loops: CDR1 SQVTM, CDR2 ANQGSEA. V was cut by 1 base and J by 7 bases, with 20 bases left in between. This CDR3 contains 16 residues. CDR3: CSVEGGQGLATNEQFF. The CDR3 DNA is TGCAGCGTTGAAGGAGGACAGGGACTAGCTACTAATGAGCAGTTCTTC.

This clone was seen a few times. The chain joins TRBV20-1 to TRBJ1-1, with D possibly being TRBD1 (5 bases). This CDR3 comprises 11 residues. The germline V and J ends were trimmed by 7 bases and 3 bases, with 9 bases remaining between them. Germline V lookup: CDR1 DFQATT, CDR2 SNEGSKA (reference sequence). The CDR3 protein is CSGREDTEAFF. In DNA form, the CDR3 reads TGCAGTGGCAGGGAGGACACTGAAGCTTTCTTT.

V and J are TRBV28 and TRBJ2-7; D possibly corresponds to TRBD2 (6 bases). Germline-derived CDR1 and CDR2 are MDHEN and SYDVKM. V lost 5 bases and J 2 bases, leaving 10 bases between the germline ends. The CDR3 covers 13 residues. CDR3 bases: TGTGCCAGCAGTCAGGGAGGACCCTACGAGCAGTACTTC. Its protein is CASSQGGPYEQYF.

Only a few counts were recorded for this clone. The genes are TRBV5-1 and TRBJ2-1; possible D gene TRBD2, 7 bases. Trimming shortened V by 4 bases and J by 2 bases, and 16 bases separated the two germline ends. This CDR3 is 16 amino acids long. Germline values: CDR1 SGHRS, CDR2 YFSETQ. CDR3 region: CASSPGASGPYNEQFF. The CDR3 nucleotides are TGCGCCAGCAGCCCGGGGGCTAGCGGCCCCTACAATGAGCAGTTCTTC.

This clone was observed a handful of times. The CDR3 protein is CASSSTPSDTQYF. Here the CDR3 DNA reads TGTGCCAGCAGTTCGACTCCCTCGGATACGCAGTATTTT. The gene calls are TRBV11-3 and TRBJ2-3; D uncertain. CDR3 length: 13 amino acids. V was clipped by 6 bases and J by 6 bases, with 13 bases between them. Germline assignment: CDR1 SGHNT and CDR2 YENEEA. Variable domain in full (rest from reference TRBV11-3 and TRBJ2-3): EAGVVQSPRYKIIEKKQPVAFWCNPISGHNTLYWYLQNLGQGPELLIRYENEEAVDDSQLPKDRFSAERLKGVDSTLKIQPAELGDSAVYLCASSSTPSDTQYFGPGTRLTVL.

The CDR3: CASSLGQVSTNEKLFF. CDR3 DNA sequence: TGTGCCAGCAGCTTGGGACAGGTTTCAACTAATGAAAAACTGTTTTTT. The V call is TRBV7-6, the J call TRBJ1-4, with 8 bases fitting TRBD1. With 3 bases clipped from V and 0 bases from J, the junction kept 3 bases outside the gene matches. The CDR3 spans 16 residues. Per the germline V gene, CDR1 is SGHVS and CDR2 is FNYEAQ.

This clone was seen once. The gene calls are TRBV6-6 and TRBJ2-7; no clear D gene. CDR1 and CDR2 (germline): MNHNY, SVGAGI (reference sequence). The CDR3 is 14 amino acids. Trimming took off 2 bases at V and 3 bases at J, with 11 bases between the two ends. Here the CDR3 reads CASSYGQVLYEQYF. The CDR3 bases are TGTGCCAGCAGTTACGGGCAGGTGCTCTACGAGCAGTACTTC.

The V call is TRBV4-2, the J call TRBJ1-5, with 10 bases matching TRBD1. Germline loops: CDR1 LGHNA, CDR2 YNFKEQ. V was pared by 3 bases and J by 1 base, with 6 bases of the junction left unmatched. This CDR3 is 17 amino acids long. CDR3 coding DNA: TGTGCCAGCAGCCACCCTGGGACAGGGGAAAGCAATCAGCCCCAGCATTTT. Translated: CASSHPGTGESNQPQHF.

The chain employs TRBV5-6 and TRBJ1-6; no clear D gene. Germline assignment: CDR1 SGHDT and CDR2 YYEEEE. The CDR3 totals 15 residues. Trimming stripped 10 bases from V and 7 bases from J, with 21 bases between. This CDR3 reads CAGSNGELLNSPLHF. In nucleotides, the CDR3 is TGTGCCGGTTCAAACGGGGAGCTCCTGAATTCACCCCTCCACTTT.

The rearrangement links TRBV5-1 to TRBJ2-1, with 12 bases fitting TRBD2. Germline-derived CDR1 and CDR2 are SGHRS and YFSETQ. The ends lost 2 bases at V and 0 bases at J; junction bases unmatched: 6. The CDR3 contains 18 residues. The CDR3 protein is CASSFSLAGGSSYNEQFF. CDR3 nucleotides: TGCGCCAGCAGCTTTAGTCTAGCGGGAGGGAGCTCCTACAATGAGCAGTTCTTC.

V usage is TRBV2 and J usage is TRBJ2-1, with 8 bases that match TRBD2. Germline CDR1 and CDR2: SNHLY and FYNNEI. With 7 bases clipped from V and 8 bases from J, the junction kept 16 bases outside the gene matches. The length of the CDR3 is 16 residues. This CDR3 reads CASTGSKAGAWDEQFF. CDR3 DNA: TGTGCCAGCACCGGATCCAAAGCGGGAGCGTGGGATGAGCAGTTCTTC.

The chain carries TRBV6-5 and TRBJ1-2; D may be TRBD1 (6 bases). V was clipped by 6 bases and J by 3 bases, with 14 bases between them. CDR3 size: 14 residues. Germline CDR1 reads MNHEY; CDR2 reads SVGAGI. CDR3 sequence: CASRPTGYDYGYTF. The CDR3 DNA follows: TGTGCCAGCAGACCAACAGGGTATGACTATGGCTACACCTTC.